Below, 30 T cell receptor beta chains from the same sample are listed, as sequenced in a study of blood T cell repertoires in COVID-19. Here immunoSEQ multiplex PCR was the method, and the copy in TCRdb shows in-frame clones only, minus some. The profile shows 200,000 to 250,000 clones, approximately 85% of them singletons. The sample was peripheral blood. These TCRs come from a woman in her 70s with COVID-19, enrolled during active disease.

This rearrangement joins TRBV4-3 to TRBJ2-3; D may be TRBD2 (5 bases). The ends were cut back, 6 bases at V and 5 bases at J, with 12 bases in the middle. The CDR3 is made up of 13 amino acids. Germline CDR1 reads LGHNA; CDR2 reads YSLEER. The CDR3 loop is CASSVGMGDTQYF. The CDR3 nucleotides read TGCGCCAGCAGTGTCGGGATGGGAGATACGCAGTATTTT.

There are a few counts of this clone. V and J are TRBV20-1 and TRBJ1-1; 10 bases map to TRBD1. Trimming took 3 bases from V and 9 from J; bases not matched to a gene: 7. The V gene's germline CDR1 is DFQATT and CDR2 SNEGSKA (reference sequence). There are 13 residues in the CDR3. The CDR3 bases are TGCAGTGCTAGTCTCCGGGACAGGGGTAAAGCTTTCTTT. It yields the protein CSASLRDRGKAFF.

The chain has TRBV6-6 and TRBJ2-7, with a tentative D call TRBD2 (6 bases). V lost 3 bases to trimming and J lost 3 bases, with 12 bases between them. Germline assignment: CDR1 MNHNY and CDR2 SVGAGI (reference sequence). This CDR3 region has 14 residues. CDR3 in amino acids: CASSYQEGDYEQYF. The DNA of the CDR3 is TGTGCCAGCAGTTATCAGGAGGGCGACTACGAGCAGTACTTC.

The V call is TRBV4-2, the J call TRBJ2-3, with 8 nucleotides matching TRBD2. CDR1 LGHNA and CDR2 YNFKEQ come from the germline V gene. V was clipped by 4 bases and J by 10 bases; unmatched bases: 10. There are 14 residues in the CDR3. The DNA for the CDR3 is TGTGCCAGCAGCCCTCGACTAGCGTTTTGGGCGCAGTATTTT. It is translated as CASSPRLAFWAQYF.

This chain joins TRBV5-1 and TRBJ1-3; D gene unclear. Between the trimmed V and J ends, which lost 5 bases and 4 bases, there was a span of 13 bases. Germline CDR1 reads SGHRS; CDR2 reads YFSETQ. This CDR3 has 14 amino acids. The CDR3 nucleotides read TGCGCCAGCAGTCGGGGTCGTCCGGGAAACACCATATATTTT. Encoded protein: CASSRGRPGNTIYF. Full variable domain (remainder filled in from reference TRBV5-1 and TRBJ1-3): KAGVTQTPRYLIKTRGQQVTLSCSPISGHRSVSWYQQTPGQGLQFLFEYFSETQRNKGNFPGRFSGRQFSNSRSEMNVSTLELGDSALYLCASSRGRPGNTIYFGEGSWLTVV.

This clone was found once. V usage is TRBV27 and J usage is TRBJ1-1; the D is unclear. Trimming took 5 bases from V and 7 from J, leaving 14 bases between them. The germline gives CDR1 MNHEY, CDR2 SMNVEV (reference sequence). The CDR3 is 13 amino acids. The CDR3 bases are TGTGCCAGCAGTCCCTTAGTTGCCGATGAAGCTTTCTTT. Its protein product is CASSPLVADEAFF.

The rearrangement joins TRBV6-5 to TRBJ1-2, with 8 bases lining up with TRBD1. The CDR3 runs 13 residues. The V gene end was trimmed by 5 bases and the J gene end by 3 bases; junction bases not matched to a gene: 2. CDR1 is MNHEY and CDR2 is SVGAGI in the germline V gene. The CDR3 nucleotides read TGTGCCAGCAGTCAGGGGGCTTACTATGGCTACACCTTC. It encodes CASSQGAYYGYTF.

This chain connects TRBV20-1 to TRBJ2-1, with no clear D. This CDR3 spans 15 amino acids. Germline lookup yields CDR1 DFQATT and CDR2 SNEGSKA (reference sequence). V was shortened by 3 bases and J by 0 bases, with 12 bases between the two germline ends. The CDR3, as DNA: TGCAGTGCTAGTTCGCTAGAACGCTCCTACAATGAGCAGTTCTTC. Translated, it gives CSASSLERSYNEQFF.

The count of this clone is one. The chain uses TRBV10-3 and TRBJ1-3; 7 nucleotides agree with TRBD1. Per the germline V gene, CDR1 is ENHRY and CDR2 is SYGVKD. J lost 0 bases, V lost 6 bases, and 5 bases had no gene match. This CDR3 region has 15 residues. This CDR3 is CAISEGQFSGNTIYF. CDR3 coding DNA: TGTGCCATCAGCGAGGGACAGTTCTCTGGAAACACCATATATTTT.

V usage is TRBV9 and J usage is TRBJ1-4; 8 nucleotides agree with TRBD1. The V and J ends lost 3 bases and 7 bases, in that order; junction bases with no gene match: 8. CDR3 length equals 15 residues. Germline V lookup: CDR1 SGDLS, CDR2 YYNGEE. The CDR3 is CASSDDRGSGEKLFF. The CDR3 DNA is TGTGCCAGCAGCGATGACAGGGGTTCGGGTGAAAAACTGTTTTTT. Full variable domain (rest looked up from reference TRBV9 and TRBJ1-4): DSGVTQTPKHLITATGQRVTLRCSPRSGDLSVYWYQQSLDQGLQFLIQYYNGEERAKGNILERFSAQQFPDLHSELNLSSLELGDSALYFCASSDDRGSGEKLFFGSGTQLSVL.

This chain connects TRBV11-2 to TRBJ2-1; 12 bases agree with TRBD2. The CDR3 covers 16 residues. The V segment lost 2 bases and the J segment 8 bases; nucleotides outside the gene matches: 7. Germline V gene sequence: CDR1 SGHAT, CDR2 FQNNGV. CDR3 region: CASSLLAGGRGDEQFF. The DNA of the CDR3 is TGTGCCAGCAGCTTACTAGCGGGAGGGCGGGGCGATGAGCAGTTCTTC.

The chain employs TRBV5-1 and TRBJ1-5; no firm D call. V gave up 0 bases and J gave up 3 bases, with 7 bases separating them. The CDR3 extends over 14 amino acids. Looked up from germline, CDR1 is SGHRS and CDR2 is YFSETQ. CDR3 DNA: TGCGCCAGCAGCTTGGGAGGGAACAATCAGCCCCAGCATTTT. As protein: CASSLGGNNQPQHF.

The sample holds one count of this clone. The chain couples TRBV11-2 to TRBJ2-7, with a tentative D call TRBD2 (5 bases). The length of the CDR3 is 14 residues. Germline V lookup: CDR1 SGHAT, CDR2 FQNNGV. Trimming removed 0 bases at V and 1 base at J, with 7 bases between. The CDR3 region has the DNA TGTGCCAGCAGCTTAGAGAGGGTTTCCTACGAGCAGTACTTC. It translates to CASSLERVSYEQYF.

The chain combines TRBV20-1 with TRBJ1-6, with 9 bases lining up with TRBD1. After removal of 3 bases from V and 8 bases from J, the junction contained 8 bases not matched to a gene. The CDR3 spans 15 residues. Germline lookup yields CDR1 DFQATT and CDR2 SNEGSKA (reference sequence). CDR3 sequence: CSASRTGENYSPLHF. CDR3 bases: TGCAGTGCTAGTAGGACAGGGGAGAATTATTCACCCCTCCACTTT.

CDR3 residues: CASSLGLAGGGELFF. For the CDR3, the DNA is TGTGCCAGCAGCTTAGGCCTAGCGGGAGGCGGGGAGCTGTTTTTT. The rearrangement joins TRBV7-2 to TRBJ2-2; TRBD2 matches at 11 bases. From germline, CDR1 is SGHTA and CDR2 FQGNSA. The CDR3 length is 15 residues. The J segment lost 7 bases and the V segment lost 1 base, leaving 2 bases of the junction unmatched.

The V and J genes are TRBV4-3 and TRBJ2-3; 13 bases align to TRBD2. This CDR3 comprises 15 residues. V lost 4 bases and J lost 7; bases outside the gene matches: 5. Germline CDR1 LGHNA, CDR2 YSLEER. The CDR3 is CASSPGLAGDHTQYF. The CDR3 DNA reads TGCGCCAGCAGCCCCGGACTAGCGGGGGACCATACGCAGTATTTT.

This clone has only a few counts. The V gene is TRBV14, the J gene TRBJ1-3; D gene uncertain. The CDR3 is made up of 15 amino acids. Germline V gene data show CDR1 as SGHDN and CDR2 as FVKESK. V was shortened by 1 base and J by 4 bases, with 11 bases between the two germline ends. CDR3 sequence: CASSQARSWGNTIYF. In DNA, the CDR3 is TGTGCCAGCAGCCAAGCCCGGTCTTGGGGAAACACCATATATTTT.

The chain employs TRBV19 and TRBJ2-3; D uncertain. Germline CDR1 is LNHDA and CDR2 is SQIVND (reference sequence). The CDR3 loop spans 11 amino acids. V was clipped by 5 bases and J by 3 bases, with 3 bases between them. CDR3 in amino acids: CASSQTDTQYF. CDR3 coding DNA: TGTGCCAGTAGTCAAACAGATACGCAGTATTTT.

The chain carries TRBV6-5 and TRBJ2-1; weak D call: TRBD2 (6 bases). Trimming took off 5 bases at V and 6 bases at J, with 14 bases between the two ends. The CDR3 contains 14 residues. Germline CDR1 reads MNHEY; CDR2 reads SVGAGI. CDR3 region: CASSRERARNEQFF. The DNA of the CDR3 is TGTGCCAGCAGTAGGGAGCGGGCGCGCAATGAGCAGTTCTTC.

CDR3 DNA: TGTGCCAGCAGCTTAGAGGGCAGGGGAGGGACTGAAGCTTTCTTT. Translating gives CASSLEGRGGTEAFF. The V call is TRBV11-2, the J call TRBJ1-1; possibly TRBD1 for D (6 bases). The length of the CDR3 is 15 residues. The V gene's germline CDR1 is SGHAT and CDR2 FQNNGV. Trimming removed 0 bases at V and 5 bases at J, with 13 bases between.

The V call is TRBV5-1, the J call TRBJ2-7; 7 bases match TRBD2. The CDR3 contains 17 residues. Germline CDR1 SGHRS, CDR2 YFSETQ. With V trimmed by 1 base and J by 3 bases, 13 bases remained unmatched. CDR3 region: CASSLIIGGSGFYEQYF. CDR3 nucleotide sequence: TGCGCCAGCAGCTTGATAATTGGCGGGAGTGGCTTCTACGAGCAGTACTTC. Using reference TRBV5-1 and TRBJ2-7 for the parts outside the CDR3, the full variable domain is KAGVTQTPRYLIKTRGQQVTLSCSPISGHRSVSWYQQTPGQGLQFLFEYFSETQRNKGNFPGRFSGRQFSNSRSEMNVSTLELGDSALYLCASSLIIGGSGFYEQYFGPGTRLTVT.

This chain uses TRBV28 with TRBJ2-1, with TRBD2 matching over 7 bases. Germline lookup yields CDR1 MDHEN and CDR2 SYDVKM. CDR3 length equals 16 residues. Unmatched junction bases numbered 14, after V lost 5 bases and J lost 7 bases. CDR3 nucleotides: TGTGCCAGCAGTCCCCGGGGAGCGGGGAAGGAAAATGAGCAGTTCTTC. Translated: CASSPRGAGKENEQFF.

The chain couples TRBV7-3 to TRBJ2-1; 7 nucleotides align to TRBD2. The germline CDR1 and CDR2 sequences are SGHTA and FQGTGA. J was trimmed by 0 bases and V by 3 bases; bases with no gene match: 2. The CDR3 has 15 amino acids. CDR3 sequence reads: CASSFGRHSYNEQFF. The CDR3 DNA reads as TGTGCCAGCAGCTTCGGGAGGCACTCCTACAATGAGCAGTTCTTC. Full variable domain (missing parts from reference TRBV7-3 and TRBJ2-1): GAGVSQTPSNKVTEKGKYVELRCDPISGHTALYWYRQSLGQGPEFLIYFQGTGAADDSGLPNDRFFAVRPEGSVSTLKIQRTERGDSAVYLCASSFGRHSYNEQFFGPGTRLTVL.

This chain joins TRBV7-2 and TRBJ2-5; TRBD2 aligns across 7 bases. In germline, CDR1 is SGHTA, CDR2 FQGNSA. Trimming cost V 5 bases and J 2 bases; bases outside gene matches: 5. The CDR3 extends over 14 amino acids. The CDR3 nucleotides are TGTGCCAGCAGCCCAGCGGGACTACAAGAGACCCAGTACTTC. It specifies CASSPAGLQETQYF.

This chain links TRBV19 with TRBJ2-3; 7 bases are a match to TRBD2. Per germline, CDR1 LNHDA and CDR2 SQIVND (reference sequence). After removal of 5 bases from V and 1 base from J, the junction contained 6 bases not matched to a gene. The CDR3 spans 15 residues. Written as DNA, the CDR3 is TGTGCCAGTAGTTCCGGGGGGAGCGGCACAGATACGCAGTATTTT. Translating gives CASSSGGSGTDTQYF.

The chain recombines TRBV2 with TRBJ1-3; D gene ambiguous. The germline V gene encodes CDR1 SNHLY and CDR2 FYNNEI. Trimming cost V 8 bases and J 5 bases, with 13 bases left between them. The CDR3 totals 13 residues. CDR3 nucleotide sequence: TGTGCCAGCTCTTTAGACTTAAGAAACACCATATATTTT. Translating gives CASSLDLRNTIYF.

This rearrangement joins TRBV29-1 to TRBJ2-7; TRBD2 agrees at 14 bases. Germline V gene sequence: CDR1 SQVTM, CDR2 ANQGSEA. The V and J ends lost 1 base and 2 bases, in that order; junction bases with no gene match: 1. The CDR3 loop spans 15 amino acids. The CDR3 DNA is TGCAGCGTTGAAGGACTAGCGGGAGGGACCTACGAGCAGTACTTC. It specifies CSVEGLAGGTYEQYF.

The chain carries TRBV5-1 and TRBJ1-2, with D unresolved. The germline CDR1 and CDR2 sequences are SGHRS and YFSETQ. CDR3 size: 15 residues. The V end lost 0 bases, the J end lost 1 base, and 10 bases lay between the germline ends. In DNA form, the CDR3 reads TGCGCCAGCAGCTTGGAAGCGGGGAATAACTATGGCTACACCTTC. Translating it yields CASSLEAGNNYGYTF.

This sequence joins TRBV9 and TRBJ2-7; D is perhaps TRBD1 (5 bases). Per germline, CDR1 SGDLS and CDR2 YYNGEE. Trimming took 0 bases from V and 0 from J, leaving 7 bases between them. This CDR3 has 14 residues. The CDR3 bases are TGTGCCAGCAGCGTAGGGGGCTTCTCCTACGAGCAGTACTTC. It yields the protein CASSVGGFSYEQYF.

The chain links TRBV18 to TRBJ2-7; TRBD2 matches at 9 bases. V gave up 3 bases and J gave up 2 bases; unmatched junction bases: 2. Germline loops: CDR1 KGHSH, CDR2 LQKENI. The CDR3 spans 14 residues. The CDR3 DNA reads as TGTGCCAGCTCACCGGTAGCGGGAGCCTACGAGCAGTACTTC. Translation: CASSPVAGAYEQYF.